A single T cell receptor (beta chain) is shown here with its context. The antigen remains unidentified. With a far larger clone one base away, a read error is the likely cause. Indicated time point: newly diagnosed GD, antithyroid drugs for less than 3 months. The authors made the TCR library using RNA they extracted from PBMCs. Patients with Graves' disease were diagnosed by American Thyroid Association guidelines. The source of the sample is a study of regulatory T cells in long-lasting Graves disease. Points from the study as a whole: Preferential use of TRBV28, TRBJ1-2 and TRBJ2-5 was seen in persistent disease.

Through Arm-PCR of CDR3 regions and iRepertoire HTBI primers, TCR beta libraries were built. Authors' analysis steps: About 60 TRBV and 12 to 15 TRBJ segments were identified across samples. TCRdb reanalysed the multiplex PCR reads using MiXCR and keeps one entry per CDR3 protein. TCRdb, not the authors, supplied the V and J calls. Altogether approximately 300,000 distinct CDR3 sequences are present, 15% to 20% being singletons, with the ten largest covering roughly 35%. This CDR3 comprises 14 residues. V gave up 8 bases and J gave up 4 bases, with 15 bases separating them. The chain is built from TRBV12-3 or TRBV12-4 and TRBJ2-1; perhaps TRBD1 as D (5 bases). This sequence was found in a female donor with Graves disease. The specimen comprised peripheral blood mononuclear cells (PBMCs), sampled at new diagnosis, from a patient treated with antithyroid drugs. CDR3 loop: CASCDDGAYNEQFF. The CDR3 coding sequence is TGTGCCAGCTGTGATGATGGGGCTTACAATGAGCAGTTCTTC.